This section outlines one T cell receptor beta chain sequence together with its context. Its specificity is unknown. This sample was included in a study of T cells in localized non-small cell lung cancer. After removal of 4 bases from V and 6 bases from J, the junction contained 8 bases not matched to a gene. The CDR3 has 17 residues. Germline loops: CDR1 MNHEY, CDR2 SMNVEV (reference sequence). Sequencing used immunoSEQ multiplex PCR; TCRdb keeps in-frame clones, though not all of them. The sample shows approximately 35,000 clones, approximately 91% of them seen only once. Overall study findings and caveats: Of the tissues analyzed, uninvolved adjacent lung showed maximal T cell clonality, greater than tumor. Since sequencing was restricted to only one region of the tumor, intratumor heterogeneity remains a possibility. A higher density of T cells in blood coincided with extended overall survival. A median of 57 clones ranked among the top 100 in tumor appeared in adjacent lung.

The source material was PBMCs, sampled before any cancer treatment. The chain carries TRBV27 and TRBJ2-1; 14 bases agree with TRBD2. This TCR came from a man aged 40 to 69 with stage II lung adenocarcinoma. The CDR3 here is CASSSGLAGGSSNEQFF. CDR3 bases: TGTGCCAGCAGTTCCGGACTAGCGGGAGGTAGTAGCAATGAGCAGTTCTTC.